The 6 T cell receptor beta chains below all came from one sample that was sequenced in a study of Ad26.COV2.S vaccination and SARS-CoV-2 variants. As to treatment: roughly 18 received Ad26.COV2.S at low or high dose, single or two shots; about five received placebo; per-sample allocation not given. Each sample was drawn 63 days after the first injection (of vaccine or placebo). The data were produced by immunoSEQ multiplex PCR, yet TCRdb's version contains in-frame clones alone and is incomplete. This sample has about 320,000 clones, with approximately 86% found just once. Sequenced material: peripheral blood, taken in a trial of Ad26.COV2.S vaccine versus placebo. The receptors were sampled from a person aged 18-65 years who received the Ad26.COV2.S COVID-19 vaccine or a placebo.

This chain joins TRBV5-4 and TRBJ1-1; no clear D. Germline V lookup: CDR1 SGHNT, CDR2 YYREEE (reference sequence). V gave up 6 bases and J gave up 1 base, with 10 bases separating them. The CDR3 has 13 residues. The CDR3 region is CASTLGSNTEAFF. The CDR3 DNA reads TGTGCCAGCACCCTCGGGTCGAACACTGAAGCTTTCTTT.

The chain links TRBV5-8 to TRBJ2-4; D unclear. The CDR3 spans 11 residues. Germline V gene lookup returns CDR1 SGHTS and CDR2 YDEGEE. The V end was cut by 4 bases, the J end by 9 bases, with 8 bases between. CDR3 amino acids: CASSKEGIQYF. The CDR3 DNA sequence: TGTGCCAGCAGCAAGGAAGGCATTCAGTACTTC.

V gene TRBV21-1 combines with J gene TRBJ1-5. TRBV21-1 is shown as a pseudogene. The CDR3 extends over 13 amino acids. The CDR3, as DNA: TGTGCCAGCAGCAAGGTTAGGGTCCAGCCCCAGCATTTT. This encodes CASSKVRVQPQHF.

The sample holds one count of this clone. The chain is built from TRBV7-2 and TRBJ2-7; D not certain. The CDR3 runs 13 residues. V lost 4 bases and J 0 bases, leaving 7 bases between the germline ends. Germline CDR1 reads SGHTA; CDR2 reads FQGNSA. CDR3: CASSSAVSYEQYF. CDR3 in DNA: TGTGCCAGCAGCTCCGCCGTCTCCTACGAGCAGTACTTC.

This clone was observed a single time. CDR3 amino acids: CATTRSAEPGANVLTF. CDR3 sequence (DNA): TGTGCCACCACCCGAAGCGCCGAACCTGGGGCCAACGTCCTGACTTTC. The chain couples TRBV15 to TRBJ2-6; D not certain. Germline lookup yields CDR1 LNHNV and CDR2 YYDKDF (reference sequence). Trimming shortened V by 7 bases and J by 2 bases, and 15 bases separated the two germline ends. The CDR3 consists of 16 residues.

The rearrangement uses TRBV5-6 and TRBJ1-5; weak D call: TRBD1 (5 bases). CDR1 and CDR2 (germline): SGHDT, YYEEEE. Trimming took 1 base from V and 2 from J, leaving 13 bases between them. The CDR3 loop spans 16 amino acids. CDR3 protein: CASSLWGDGRNQPQHF. Written as DNA, the CDR3 is TGTGCCAGCAGCTTGTGGGGGGATGGCCGCAATCAGCCCCAGCATTTT.